The 20 T cell receptor beta chains below come from one sample, sequenced in a study of cytomegalovirus exposure and HLA in healthy donors. 13 Jbeta primers and 60 Vbeta primers were used for the PCR. Repertoires were generated with immunoSEQ multiplex PCR, while TCRdb's copy carries only in-frame clones and drops some. The table records 84,000 or so clones, 60% to 80% of them present only once. Sequencing used PBMCs. Receptors were obtained from a man in his fifties in good health and CMV-seronegative.

V usage is TRBV4-1 and J usage is TRBJ2-5, with a tentative D call TRBD1 (8 bases). Germline V gene lookup returns CDR1 MGHRA and CDR2 YSYEKL. The V end was cut by 2 bases, the J end by 4 bases, with 23 bases between. The CDR3 extends over 18 amino acids. The CDR3 nucleotides are TGCGCCAGCAGCCAAACCCATGCAGGACAGGGAGGGCGAGAGACCCAGTACTTC. It encodes CASSQTHAGQGGRETQYF.

The chain has TRBV6-6 and TRBJ2-7; 11 nucleotides align to TRBD2. This CDR3 is 15 amino acids long. The J segment lost 5 bases and the V segment lost 0 bases, leaving 3 bases of the junction unmatched. The V gene's germline CDR1 is MNHNY and CDR2 SVGAGI (reference sequence). The CDR3 DNA is TGTGCCAGCAGTTACTCCGGGACTAGCGGCAACGAGCAGTACTTC. It specifies CASSYSGTSGNEQYF.

The chain combines TRBV6-5 with TRBJ1-1; D not certain. The CDR3 has 14 residues. Germline-derived CDR1 and CDR2 are MNHEY and SVGAGI. Trimming cost V 5 bases and J 3 bases, with 13 bases left between them. CDR3 coding DNA: TGTGCCAGCAGTGAACACAGTGGGTACACTGAAGCTTTCTTT. Encoded protein: CASSEHSGYTEAFF.

The rearrangement links TRBV4-1 to TRBJ2-2, with D possibly being TRBD2 (6 bases). V was cut by 1 base and J by 6 bases, with 6 bases left in between. The length of the CDR3 is 13 residues. The germline gives CDR1 MGHRA, CDR2 YSYEKL. The CDR3 DNA follows: TGCGCCAGCAGCCAAGGACTAGCCGGGGAGCTGTTTTTT. It yields the protein CASSQGLAGELFF.

The chain combines TRBV2 with TRBJ2-7, with D possibly being TRBD2 (6 bases). This CDR3 contains 14 residues. From germline, CDR1 is SNHLY and CDR2 FYNNEI. The V gene lost 3 bases and the J gene lost 4 bases, with 13 bases spanning the gap. The DNA for the CDR3 is TGTGCCAGCAGTGAGGGGACTCAGATTTACGAGCAGTACTTC. Translating gives CASSEGTQIYEQYF.

The J gene is TRBJ2-3, the V gene TRBV7-2; D gene ambiguous. Trimming left V 5 bases short and J 6 bases short, with 9 bases between. This CDR3 is 12 amino acids long. Germline CDR1 and CDR2: SGHTA and FQGNSA. CDR3 protein: CASSPVRDTQYF. CDR3 DNA: TGTGCCAGCAGCCCGGTGCGTGATACGCAGTATTTT.

The V and J genes are TRBV9 and TRBJ2-6, with 7 bases that match TRBD1. The CDR3 loop spans 19 amino acids. Unmatched junction bases numbered 9, after V lost 0 bases and J lost 0 bases. Germline-derived CDR1 and CDR2 are SGDLS and YYNGEE. As DNA, the CDR3 is TGTGCCAGCAGCGTAGGTCTAGGCAGGGGGAGCTCTGGGGCCAACGTCCTGACTTTC. It codes for CASSVGLGRGSSGANVLTF.

Comment on this clone: An end of the junction does not agree with germline; a read error may underlie this. The sample contains more than one DNA sequence encoding this CDR3. The chain has TRBV28 and TRBJ1-1, with D possibly matching TRBD1 (5 bases). Germline loops: CDR1 MDHEN, CDR2 SYDVKM. This CDR3 region has 14 residues. The DNA for the CDR3 is TGTGCCAGTGGGGGGGGTGGACCGAACACTGAAGCCTTCTTT. The encoded protein is CASGGGGPNTEAFF.

The rearrangement links TRBV19 to TRBJ1-1; 7 bases are a match to TRBD1. Losses at the gene ends were 8 bases for V and 4 bases for J; bases not matched to a gene: 16. The CDR3 is made up of 16 amino acids. The germline CDR1 and CDR2 sequences are LNHDA and SQIVND (reference sequence). For the CDR3, the DNA is TGTGCCAGTCGGACCCCCTCGACAGGGTTGGGCACTGAAGCTTTCTTT. Translation: CASRTPSTGLGTEAFF.

The rearrangement uses TRBV28 and TRBJ1-4; D ambiguous. The CDR3 runs to 13 residues. Deletions cut 2 bases from V and 13 bases from J, with 14 bases between. Looked up from germline, CDR1 is MDHEN and CDR2 is SYDVKM. The CDR3 protein is CASSLAPPGILFF. In DNA, the CDR3 is TGTGCCAGCAGTTTAGCCCCCCCCGGTATACTGTTTTTT.

The chain carries TRBV6-1 and TRBJ1-2; weak D call: TRBD1 (5 bases). The CDR3 loop spans 13 amino acids. The germline V gene has CDR1 MNHNS and CDR2 SASEGT. Trimming took off 3 bases at V and 2 bases at J, with 7 bases between the two ends. CDR3 in amino acids: CASSERDNYGYTF. CDR3 DNA: TGTGCCAGCAGTGAGCGGGACAACTATGGCTACACCTTC.

The chain couples TRBV5-1 to TRBJ2-3, with 10 bases that match TRBD1. The germline V gene encodes CDR1 SGHRS and CDR2 YFSETQ. CDR3 length: 14 amino acids. After removal of 4 bases from V and 6 bases from J, the junction contained 5 bases not matched to a gene. CDR3 sequence (DNA): TGCGCCAGCAGCCTGGGACAGGGGTTGGATACGCAGTATTTT. This codes for CASSLGQGLDTQYF.

This chain connects TRBV5-5 to TRBJ2-5; D not certain. With the DNA end fitting TRBJ2-7 better, the J assignment may be wrong. This CDR3 is built from 14 residues. CDR1 is SGHKS and CDR2 is YYEKEE in the germline V gene (reference sequence). The DNA for the CDR3 is TGTGCCAGCAGCCTCGATTCCCTCACCTACGAGCAGTACTTC. Amino acids: CASSLDSLTYEQYF.

This chain connects TRBV11-1 to TRBJ2-3; TRBD2 matches at 8 bases. J gave up 10 bases and V 4 bases, and 4 bases lay outside the gene matches. The CDR3 extends over 12 amino acids. Germline assignment: CDR1 SGHAT and CDR2 FQDESV (reference sequence). CDR3 DNA: TGTGCCAGCAGCTCAAGCGGGGGTTCGCAGTATTTT. Its protein product is CASSSSGGSQYF. The full variable domain, in which reference TRBV11-1 and TRBJ2-3 provide the parts outside the CDR3, is EAEVAQSPRYKITEKSQAVAFWCDPISGHATLYWYRQILGQGPELLVQFQDESVVDDSQLPKDRFSAERLKGVDSTLKIQPAELGDSAMYLCASSSSGGSQYFGPGTRLTVL.

The chain couples TRBV4-1 to TRBJ1-1; 8 bases map to TRBD1. After removal of 4 bases from V and 0 bases from J, the junction contained 13 bases not matched to a gene. This CDR3 region has 18 residues. CDR1 is MGHRA, CDR2 YSYEKL, per germline. DNA for the CDR3: TGCGCCAGCAGCCCCCACAGGGGGATAAAGGGCATGAACACTGAAGCTTTCTTT. It translates to CASSPHRGIKGMNTEAFF.

Here the CDR3 reads CASSEGQGYTDTQYF. CDR3 DNA sequence: TGTGCCAGCAGTGAAGGGCAGGGATACACAGATACGCAGTATTTT. The chain couples TRBV6-1 to TRBJ2-3, with D possibly matching TRBD1 (5 bases). The germline V gene encodes CDR1 MNHNS and CDR2 SASEGT. The germline V and J ends were trimmed by 1 base and 2 bases, with 10 bases remaining between them. CDR3 length: 15 amino acids.

This clone was observed a single time. V usage is TRBV7-2 and J usage is TRBJ2-5, with 12 nucleotides matching TRBD2. The CDR3 consists of 18 residues. Germline values: CDR1 SGHTA, CDR2 FQGNSA. V dropped 0 bases and J dropped 4; count of bases not matched to a gene: 9. CDR3: CASSLALLAGGQGETQYF. DNA for the CDR3: TGTGCCAGCAGCTTAGCGCTTCTAGCGGGGGGGCAGGGAGAGACCCAGTACTTC.

This rearrangement joins TRBV7-9 to TRBJ2-7; no clear D. V was cut by 5 bases and J by 5 bases, with 7 bases left in between. The V gene's germline CDR1 is SEHNR and CDR2 FQNEAQ (reference sequence). The CDR3 length is 11 residues. The CDR3, as DNA: TGTGCCAGCAGCGCAAGCCACGAGCAGTACTTC. This translates into CASSASHEQYF.

The chain links TRBV7-9 to TRBJ2-7, with TRBD1 matching 9 bases. The CDR3 is 18 residues long. Germline V lookup: CDR1 SEHNR, CDR2 FQNEAQ (reference sequence). With V trimmed by 1 base and J by 5 bases, 15 bases remained unmatched. In DNA, the CDR3 is TGTGCCAGCAGCTTAGTCAGCCGGCCGGGACAGGGTTCCCACGAGCAGTACTTC. Its translation is CASSLVSRPGQGSHEQYF.

A few counts support this clone. At the DNA level, this CDR3 is encoded by other sequences in the same sample as well. The CDR3 is CASSFGGPNTGELFF. The DNA of the CDR3 is TGTGCCAGCAGCTTCGGGGGGCCGAACACCGGGGAGCTGTTTTTT. J is TRBJ2-2 and V is TRBV7-9; weak D call: TRBD2 (7 bases). There are 15 residues in the CDR3. Germline V gene sequence: CDR1 SEHNR, CDR2 FQNEAQ (reference sequence). V lost 3 bases and J 0 bases, leaving 8 bases between the germline ends.